This T cell receptor (beta chain) was sequenced in a study of T cell clusters in autoimmune cytopenias. This CDR3 is 16 amino acids long. The V gene's germline CDR1 is KGHSH and CDR2 LQKENI. One tube held mixed TRB-A and TRB-B primer pools for touch-down PCR. With the multiplex PCR reads reprocessed, TCRdb shows one record per CDR3 protein and no DNA. The sample has approximately 1,200 distinct CDR3 sequences. TRB was amplified from 250 ng of peripheral blood genomic DNA per sample. The sequence came from a human donor with an autoimmune cytopenia or autoimmune hepatitis (not recorded which). This sequence joins TRBV18 and TRBJ2-2; TCRdb's assignment of TRBD2 cannot be checked, as there is no DNA. Sequencing was done on a sample of peripheral blood. CDR3 protein: CASSPPLAGETGELFF.